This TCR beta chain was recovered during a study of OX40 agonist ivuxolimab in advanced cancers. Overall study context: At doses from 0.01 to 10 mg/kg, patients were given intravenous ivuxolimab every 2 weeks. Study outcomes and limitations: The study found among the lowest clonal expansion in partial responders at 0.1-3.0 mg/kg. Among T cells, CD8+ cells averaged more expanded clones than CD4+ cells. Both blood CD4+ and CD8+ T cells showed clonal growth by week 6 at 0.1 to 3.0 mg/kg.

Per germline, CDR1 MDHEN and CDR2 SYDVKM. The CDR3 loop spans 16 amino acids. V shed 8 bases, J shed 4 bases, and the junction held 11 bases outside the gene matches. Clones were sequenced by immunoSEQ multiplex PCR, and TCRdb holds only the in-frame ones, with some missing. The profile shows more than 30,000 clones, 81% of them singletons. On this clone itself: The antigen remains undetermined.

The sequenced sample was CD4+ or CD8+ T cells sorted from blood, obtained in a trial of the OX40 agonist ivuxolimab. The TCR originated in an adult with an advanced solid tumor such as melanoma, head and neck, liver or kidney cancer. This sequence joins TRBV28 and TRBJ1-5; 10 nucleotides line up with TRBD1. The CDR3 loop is CASGPGQGFGNQPQHF. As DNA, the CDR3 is TGTGCCAGCGGCCCGGGACAGGGGTTTGGAAATCAGCCCCAGCATTTT. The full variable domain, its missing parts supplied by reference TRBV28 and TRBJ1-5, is DVKVTQSSRYLVKRTGEKVFLECVQDMDHENMFWYRQDPGLGLRLIYFSYDVKMKEKGDIPEGYSVSREKKERFSLILESASTNQTSMYLCASGPGQGFGNQPQHFGDGTRLSIL.